Listed below are T cell receptor beta chains from one sample, sequenced in a study of control samples from healthy donors and cancer patients. Generated by immunoSEQ multiplex PCR, the TCRdb table keeps only in-frame clones and is missing some. The sample lists tens of thousands of clones; more than 70% were seen once. Sequencing input: blood. The source is a woman aged 45-60 years in good health. Both conserved end residues are part of each CDR3. D genes are given only for firm matches. Where a row states a size, it is once, few, many or the class of an expanded clone; other rows omit it.

J	size	V	D	DNA	CDR3
TRBJ2-3	-	TRBV5-5	TRBD1	TGTGCCAGCAGCAGACAGGGAACAGATACGCAGTATTTT	CASSRQGTDTQYF
TRBJ2-3	-	TRBV5-1	-	TGCGCCAGCAGCTTGGGTGGGACTAGCACAGATACGCAGTATTTT	CASSLGGTSTDTQYF
TRBJ2-6	-	TRBV5-6	TRBD1	TGTGCCAGCAGCCCACAAGGACAGGGACCTTCTGGGGCCAACGTCCTGACTTTC	CASSPQGQGPSGANVLTF
TRBJ1-3	-	TRBV3-1/TRBV3-2	TRBD1	TGTGCCAGCAGCGCCCAGGGGGACACCATATATTTT	CASSAQGDTIYF
TRBJ2-6	-	TRBV19	-	TGTGCCAGTAGTACCCCATCCCGCTCTGGGGCCAACGTCCTGACTTTC	CASSTPSRSGANVLTF
TRBJ1-5	-	TRBV19	TRBD1	TGTGCCAGTACCGTCCCGGGACAGGGGCTCAAGGTGCCCCAGCATTTT	CASTVPGQGLKVPQHF
TRBJ2-1	-	TRBV7-6	-	TGTGCCAGCAGCTTAGAAGGTTCAGACTACAATGAGCAGTTCTTC	CASSLEGSDYNEQFF
TRBJ2-1	-	TRBV12-3/TRBV12-4	-	TGTGCCAGCAGTTTAAGCTTTAGTGAGCAGTTCTTC	CASSLSFSEQFF
TRBJ2-1	-	TRBV6-5	TRBD2	TGTGCCAGCGAAAGGACTAGCGGGTACAATGAGCAGTTCTTC	CASERTSGYNEQFF
TRBJ1-1	-	TRBV11-2	-	TGTGCCAGCAGCCATAGCACTGAAGCTTTCTTT	CASSHSTEAFF
TRBJ1-2	-	TRBV9	-	TGTGCCAGCAGCGCAACCTCCGGGGGATATGGCTACACCTTC	CASSATSGGYGYTF
TRBJ1-2	-	TRBV30	-	TGTGCCTGGAATCCCCCCGGAGGGTTTGGCTACACCTTC	CAWNPPGGFGYTF
TRBJ2-3	-	TRBV27	-	TGTGCCAGCAGTTTAACAACGTCGGTTCTTGATATACAGTATTTT	CASSLTTSVLDIQYF
TRBJ2-7	-	TRBV6-1	-	TGTGCCAGCAGTGAAAGGGCTGCGACCTACGAGCAGTACTTC	CASSERAATYEQYF
TRBJ1-5	once	TRBV19	TRBD1	TGTGCCAGTAGTACCCCGGGACAGGGGAATCAGCCCCAGCATTTT	CASSTPGQGNQPQHF
TRBJ2-1	-	TRBV6-6	TRBD2	TGTGCCAGCAGTTTAGGCGGGACTAGCGCTTACAATGAGCAGTTCTTC	CASSLGGTSAYNEQFF
TRBJ1-2	-	TRBV21-1	-	TGTGCCAGCAGCAAAGAACCGGACAGAAGGGTTGGCTACACCTTC	CASSKEPDRRVGYTF
TRBJ2-1	once	TRBV5-6	-	TGTGCCAGCAGCCTCAACACGGGGATCGGTAGAGAGCAGTTCTTC	CASSLNTGIGREQFF
TRBJ1-4	-	TRBV7-9	-	TGTGCCAGCAGCTTAGACTCTGGCAGGCTTGAGCTGTTTTTT	CASSLDSGRLELFF